Presented here are 17 T cell receptor beta chains from one specimen sequenced in a study of regulatory T cells in long-lasting Graves disease (dated by TCRdb to the early 2020s). Libraries were prepared through multiplex PCR. Data came from an Illumina HiSeq 4000. iRepertoire HTBI primers and Arm-PCR amplification of CDR3 regions were used to construct TCR beta libraries. TCRdb passed the public sequencing reads through fastp at Q25 and MiXCR, retaining productive beta sequences. Duplicate CDR3 protein sequences are folded into a single record with the most common DNA and genes. Recorded for this sample are some 410,000 distinct CDR3 sequences; 16% of them occurred a single time. Of the sample, approximately 12% is held by the ten largest clones. The time point label on this specimen signifies: newly diagnosed GD, antithyroid drugs for less than 3 months. RNA was extracted from PBMCs in TRIzol for both TCR sequencing and RNA sequencing.

These sequences were also reported in another study, on T cells in Graves' hyperthyroidism and ophthalmopathy.

The input for sequencing was peripheral blood mononuclear cells (PBMCs), taken at new diagnosis, from a patient treated with antithyroid drugs. The receptors here all came from a woman aged 30 to 39 with Graves disease. Donor details come from another sample of the same person, matched by shared clones.

This clonotype was seen repeatedly, ten times or more. The chain employs TRBV20-1 and TRBJ2-1; 9 bases match TRBD2. Per the germline V gene, CDR1 is DFQATT and CDR2 is SNEGSKA (reference sequence). After removal of 1 base from V and 5 bases from J, the junction contained 9 bases not matched to a gene. The length of the CDR3 is 16 residues. The CDR3 nucleotides read TGCAGTGCTAGAGGTCCGCTATCTAGCGGGAACAATGAGCAGTTCTTC. Protein sequence: CSARGPLSSGNNEQFF.

This clonotype was seen at least ten times. V usage is TRBV20-1 and J usage is TRBJ2-1; the D gene is possibly TRBD2 (6 bases). The CDR3 is made up of 12 amino acids. Looked up from germline, CDR1 is DFQATT and CDR2 is SNEGSKA (reference sequence). Trimming pared 3 bases from V and 8 bases from J, leaving 11 bases between. CDR3 sequence: CSARDSGYEQFF. DNA of the CDR3: TGCAGTGCTAGGGATAGCGGATATGAGCAGTTCTTC.

This clonotype was picked up many times. This chain uses TRBV6-2 or TRBV6-3 with TRBJ2-7; tentative D call: TRBD2 (6 bases). The length of the CDR3 is 15 residues. The V gene lost 3 bases and the J gene lost 6 bases, with 18 bases spanning the gap. In germline, CDR1 is MNHEY, CDR2 SVGEGT. CDR3 protein: CASSYSPGDRFEQYF. The CDR3 DNA sequence: TGTGCCAGCAGTTATTCCCCGGGGGATAGGTTCGAGCAGTACTTC.

In its sample, this clonotype was seen many times. This sequence joins TRBV7-2 and TRBJ2-5; possibly TRBD1 or TRBD2 for D (5 bases each). Deletions cut 2 bases from V and 1 base from J, with 17 bases between. The CDR3 runs to 17 residues. Germline CDR1 and CDR2: SGHTA and FQGNSA. The CDR3 protein is CASSLLDPGTIQETQYF. In nucleotides, the CDR3 is TGTGCCAGCAGCTTATTAGATCCCGGGACGATCCAAGAGACCCAGTACTTC.

The V call is TRBV2, the J call TRBJ2-2; 15 bases line up with TRBD2. The CDR3 consists of 19 residues. Germline lookup yields CDR1 SNHLY and CDR2 FYNNEI. Trimming cost V 2 bases and J 1 base; bases outside gene matches: 5. CDR3 nucleotide sequence: TGTGCCAGCAGTGAATTAAGGACTAGCGGGAGGGGGAACACCGGGGAGCTGTTTTTT. As protein: CASSELRTSGRGNTGELFF.

This clonotype was found many times. The chain employs TRBV28 and TRBJ2-1; D is uncertain. CDR1 and CDR2 (germline): MDHEN, SYDVKM. The CDR3 is 13 amino acids. V lost 6 bases, J lost 5 bases, and 11 bases lay in between. The CDR3 DNA is TGTGCCAGCAGAACAAAGCAGGACAATGAGCAGTTCTTC. The encoded protein is CASRTKQDNEQFF.

Many counts were recorded for this clonotype. The gene calls are TRBV2 and TRBJ2-4, with D unresolved. This CDR3 is built from 15 residues. The V end lost 2 bases, the J end lost 5 bases, and 13 bases lay between the germline ends. CDR1 is SNHLY, CDR2 FYNNEI, per germline. The CDR3 coding sequence is TGTGCCAGCAGTGAATCTGTGCAGGTCCAAAACATTCAGTACTTC. Its translation: CASSESVQVQNIQYF.

This clonotype came up many times. V is TRBV18 and J is TRBJ2-3, with 14 bases aligning to TRBD2. Germline CDR1 KGHSH, CDR2 LQKENI. This CDR3 contains 17 residues. The J segment lost 2 bases and the V segment lost 5 bases, leaving 6 bases of the junction unmatched. The CDR3 is CASSGPGLAGATDTQYF. The CDR3 DNA reads TGTGCCAGCTCAGGACCGGGACTAGCGGGAGCCACAGATACGCAGTATTTT.

This clonotype was counted many times. The chain employs TRBV30 and TRBJ1-4; D perhaps matches TRBD1 (5 bases). V lost 3 bases and J lost 5, with 13 bases in between. CDR3 length: 14 residues. The V gene's germline CDR1 is GTSNPN and CDR2 SVGIG (reference sequence). CDR3 in amino acids: CAWRNGGANEKLFF. The CDR3 coding sequence is TGTGCCTGGAGGAATGGGGGTGCAAATGAAAAACTGTTTTTT.

This clonotype was found a few times. V and J are TRBV4-2 and TRBJ2-1; D possibly corresponds to TRBD2 (5 bases). The CDR3 runs to 16 residues. Germline V gives CDR1 LGHNA, CDR2 YNFKEQ. V lost 0 bases and J lost 6, with 15 bases in between. DNA for the CDR3: TGTGCCAGCAGCCAAGAACTAGGACGGTCCGGCAATGAGCAGTTCTTC. Its protein is CASSQELGRSGNEQFF.

This clonotype was seen many times. The rearrangement uses TRBV10-3 and TRBJ2-7; D is ambiguous. The ends were cut back, 0 bases at V and 4 bases at J, with 7 bases in the middle. There are 13 residues in the CDR3. Germline V CDR1 and CDR2: ENHRY, SYGVKD. The DNA of the CDR3 is TGTGCCATCAGTGAGTCGACGAATTACGAGCAGTACTTC. The encoded protein is CAISESTNYEQYF.

At least ten counts were recorded for this clonotype. Here the CDR3 reads CASSRSGFGETQYF. CDR3 DNA sequence: TGTGCCAGCAGTAGATCAGGGTTTGGGGAGACCCAGTACTTC. This chain links TRBV12-3 or TRBV12-4 with TRBJ2-5; a possible D gene is TRBD1 (5 bases). V was pared by 5 bases and J by 5 bases, with 15 bases between. CDR3 length: 14 amino acids.

The chain links TRBV7-9 to TRBJ2-1, with D possibly being TRBD2 (6 bases). The CDR3 runs 16 residues. The germline V gene has CDR1 SEHNR and CDR2 FQNEAQ (reference sequence). V lost 1 base, J lost 4 bases, and 14 bases lay in between. This CDR3 reads CASSLVVGLRYNEQFF. CDR3 bases: TGTGCCAGCAGCTTAGTCGTGGGACTGAGGTACAATGAGCAGTTCTTC.

This clonotype came up a few times. The gene calls are TRBV4-1 and TRBJ2-1; 12 bases are a match to TRBD2. V gave up 3 bases and J gave up 2 bases; unmatched junction bases: 8. CDR1 MGHRA and CDR2 YSYEKL come from the germline V gene. This CDR3 spans 18 amino acids. This CDR3 is CASSQILRTSGTYNEQFF. The CDR3 coding sequence is TGCGCCAGCAGCCAGATCCTTCGGACTAGCGGGACCTACAATGAGCAGTTCTTC.

This clonotype was seen many times. The chain recombines TRBV12-3 or TRBV12-4 with TRBJ2-1; TRBD2 aligns across 8 bases. The trim removed 2 bases at V and 5 bases at J, leaving 5 bases unmatched. The CDR3 is made up of 15 amino acids. This chain's CDR3 is CASSLRLAGDNEQFF. CDR3 nucleotides: TGTGCCAGCAGTTTAAGGCTAGCGGGTGACAATGAGCAGTTCTTC.

This clonotype was counted at least ten times. This chain connects TRBV28 to TRBJ2-7, with D perhaps TRBD2 (7 bases). With 8 bases removed from V and 9 bases from J, the gap between germline ends came to 26 bases. Germline V lookup: CDR1 MDHEN, CDR2 SYDVKM. CDR3 length equals 15 residues. CDR3 region: CASGSYGAGEDRQYF. For the CDR3, the DNA is TGTGCCAGCGGAAGTTATGGGGCGGGGGAGGACAGGCAGTACTTC.

This clonotype appeared many times. The chain links TRBV6-5 to TRBJ1-2; D is ambiguous. Germline lookup yields CDR1 MNHEY and CDR2 SVGAGI. The CDR3 has 12 residues. With 2 bases removed from V and 4 bases from J, the gap between germline ends came to 5 bases. CDR3 loop: CASSYRGYGYTF. CDR3 DNA sequence: TGTGCCAGCAGTTACCGTGGCTATGGCTACACCTTC.